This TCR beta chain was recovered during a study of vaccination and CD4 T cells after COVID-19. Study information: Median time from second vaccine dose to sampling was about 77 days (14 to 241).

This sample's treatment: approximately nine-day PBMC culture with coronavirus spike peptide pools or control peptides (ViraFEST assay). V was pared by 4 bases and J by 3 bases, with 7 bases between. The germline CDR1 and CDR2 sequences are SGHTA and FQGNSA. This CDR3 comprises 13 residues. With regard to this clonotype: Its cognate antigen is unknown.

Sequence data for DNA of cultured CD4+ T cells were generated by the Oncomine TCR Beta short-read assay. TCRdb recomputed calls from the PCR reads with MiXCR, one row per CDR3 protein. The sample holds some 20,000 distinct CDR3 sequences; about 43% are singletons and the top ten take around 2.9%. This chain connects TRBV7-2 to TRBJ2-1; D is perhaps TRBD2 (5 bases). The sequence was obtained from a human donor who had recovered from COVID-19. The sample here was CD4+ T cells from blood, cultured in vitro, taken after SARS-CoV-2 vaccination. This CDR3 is CASSWTFYNEQFF. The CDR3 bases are TGTGCCAGCAGCTGGACTTTCTACAATGAGCAGTTCTTC.